This T cell receptor beta chain was recorded in a study of blood T cell repertoires in COVID-19 (TCRdb year 2020). With respect to the entire study: Collaborator samples came from the United States, Italy and Spain and covered acute and convalescent phases of COVID-19. The material from the prospective study consisted of cDNA or gDNA derived from T cells, B-cell-depleted T cells, or PBMCs. Subjects who had been exposed to COVID-19, were actively infected with it, or had recovered from it provided the deeply sampled blood TCRbeta repertoires that made up the dataset. The repertoires were released in a freely available public database intended as a resource for research on the immune response to SARS-CoV-2. The samples were drawn from two sources: the first 160 participants of the ongoing ImmuneRACE study, and 1,254 subjects contributed by 6 global collaborators. A de-identified subject ID, COVID-19 status, age in years and sex were almost always included in the sample metadata. Where available, HLA class I and class II types were obtained from metadata supplied by the sample provider rather than from assay-based typing.

CDR1 and CDR2, per the germline V gene, are LGHNT and FRNRAP. The cysteine opens and the phenylalanine closes a CDR3 of 14 amino acids. Only CDR3 DNA is held: 42 bases, read in frame from base 1. Trimming accounts for 7 bases at V and 4 bases at J, while the number of junction bases matched to no gene is 9. TCRbeta CDR3 regions were amplified from genomic DNA by means of the immunoSEQ Assay, a bias-controlled multiplex PCR. Regarding the original processing steps: Nucleated cell counts per sample were estimated from amplification of reference gene primers within the assay. To quantify the absolute abundance of each unique TCRbeta CDR3 rearrangement, sequence reads were collapsed and filtered. Productive Simpson clonality was computed per sample as the square root of Simpson's diversity index over productive rearrangements. Imported from immuneACCESS, the table was reduced by TCRdb to in-frame sequences with V and J called. These copies leave out some clones; in studies compared against another copy, an unresolved V gene accounts for under half, and the cause of the remainder is not known. Clone size and V and J calls were adopted from that table, with D and trimming inferred from the DNA. Recorded for this sample are around 250,000 clones; more than 75% of them occurred a single time. About 6.2% of the sample is taken by the ten largest.

The count of this clone is one. Its antigen target is currently unknown. Base qualities are missing; no much larger clone stands one base away. What the study reported, not specific to this receptor: Clinical and demographic metadata were provided uncurated, with the amount varying by source and participant.

Participants in the prospective study were aged roughly 18 to 100 years, lived in over 20 United States geographic areas, and enrolled through a virtual design. In the prospective study, participants were assigned to cohorts based on the clinical history participants reported in a screening survey and a study questionnaire. A participant counted as exposed if, within 2 weeks of entering the study, that participant had been in contact with someone who had a PCR-confirmed or clinician-diagnosed COVID-19 case. In the prospective study, mobile phlebotomists collected whole blood, serum and a nasopharyngeal or oropharyngeal swab from each participant. Additional blood draws and questionnaires over an approximately two-month period could optionally be provided by prospective study participants. Before DNA extraction, blood samples from the prospective study were shipped at room temperature or frozen.

Sequencing was carried out using PBMCs or T cells enriched from blood (not recorded which). This TCR was sampled from a woman in her 50s who had been exposed to COVID-19. This sequence uses TRBV12-5 and TRBJ1-1; TRBD1 fits 7 bases in the junction. This receptor has the CDR3 CASAYQGGGTEAFF. The bases read TGTGCTAGTGCCTACCAGGGGGGTGGCACTGAAGCTTTCTTT.